The rows below give T cell receptor beta chains drawn from one sample of a study of blood T cells in healthy people across ages. TCRdb reanalysed the 5' RACE reads using MiXCR and keeps one entry per CDR3 protein. The sample has fewer than 2,000,000 distinct CDR3 sequences; approximately 39% are singletons. Sequencing used blood. These receptors were collected from a human donor in good health. Both conserved end residues are part of each CDR3. The order of the fields is D gene, V gene, J gene, clone size, CDR3 protein, CDR3 DNA. The D gene is left open where the match is weak. A row's size may be missing; if present it is once, few, many or a size class.

D gene: TRBD1
V gene: TRBV2
J gene: TRBJ2-5
clone size: few
CDR3 protein: CASSTQGEETQYF
CDR3 DNA: TGTGCCAGCAGTACACAGGGGGAAGAGACCCAGTACTTC

D gene: NA
V gene: TRBV28
J gene: TRBJ1-2
clone size: few
CDR3 protein: CASSLWGVGGPKNGYTF
CDR3 DNA: TGTGCCAGCAGTTTATGGGGGGTCGGGGGGCCCAAGAATGGCTACACCTTC

D gene: NA
V gene: TRBV19
J gene: TRBJ2-7
clone size: NA
CDR3 protein: CASSGYSQESPYEQYF
CDR3 DNA: TGTGCCAGTAGTGGATACTCACAGGAGAGCCCCTACGAGCAGTACTTC

D gene: NA
V gene: TRBV20-1
J gene: TRBJ2-7
clone size: NA
CDR3 protein: CSARVSRYEQYF
CDR3 DNA: TGCAGTGCTAGAGTCAGCCGCTACGAGCAGTACTTC

D gene: NA
V gene: TRBV5-1
J gene: TRBJ1-2
clone size: NA
CDR3 protein: CASSDGTQPYYGYTF
CDR3 DNA: TGCGCCAGCAGCGATGGGACACAGCCTTACTATGGCTACACCTTC

D gene: NA
V gene: TRBV6-6
J gene: TRBJ2-7
clone size: NA
CDR3 protein: CASGPTGTSPYEQYF
CDR3 DNA: TGCGCCAGCGGCCCTACCGGGACATCTCCCTACGAGCAGTACTTC

D gene: NA
V gene: TRBV30
J gene: TRBJ1-2
clone size: NA
CDR3 protein: CAWTRQAVRGYTF
CDR3 DNA: TGTGCCTGGACTCGGCAGGCGGTTCGTGGCTACACCTTC

D gene: NA
V gene: TRBV4-1
J gene: TRBJ2-4
clone size: NA
CDR3 protein: CASSHRTTGQQGQYF
CDR3 DNA: TGCGCCAGCAGCCACCGGACGACAGGCCAGCAAGGGCAGTACTTC

D gene: NA
V gene: TRBV10-3
J gene: TRBJ2-4
clone size: NA
CDR3 protein: CAISESLGNHAKNIQYF
CDR3 DNA: TGTGCCATCAGTGAGTCGCTAGGGAATCATGCCAAAAACATTCAGTACTTC

D gene: NA
V gene: TRBV28
J gene: TRBJ1-2
clone size: NA
CDR3 protein: CASSPPGQVPMRGYTF
CDR3 DNA: TGTGCCAGCAGCCCACCGGGACAAGTACCTATGCGGGGCTACACCTTC

D gene: NA
V gene: TRBV20-1
J gene: TRBJ1-2
clone size: few
CDR3 protein: CSASDSHGYTF
CDR3 DNA: TGCAGTGCTTCGGACTCCCATGGCTACACCTTC

D gene: NA
V gene: TRBV12-3/TRBV12-4
J gene: TRBJ2-4
clone size: once
CDR3 protein: CASSIHRDIERYF
CDR3 DNA: TGTGCCAGCAGTATCCACAGGGATATCGAGCGGTACTTC

D gene: TRBD2
V gene: TRBV7-9
J gene: TRBJ2-2
clone size: NA
CDR3 protein: CASSSSGGRTGELFF
CDR3 DNA: TGTGCCAGCAGCTCCAGCGGGGGGAGGACCGGGGAGCTGTTTTTT

D gene: NA
V gene: TRBV20-1
J gene: TRBJ2-3
clone size: NA
CDR3 protein: CSARSPFEGFGTQYF
CDR3 DNA: TGCAGTGCTAGATCCCCCTTCGAAGGGTTCGGGACCCAGTATTTT

D gene: NA
V gene: TRBV2
J gene: TRBJ2-1
clone size: NA
CDR3 protein: CASSVGLISYNEQFF
CDR3 DNA: TGTGCCAGCAGTGTGGGGCTGATTTCCTACAATGAGCAGTTCTTC

D gene: TRBD2
V gene: TRBV6-2/TRBV6-3
J gene: TRBJ2-7
clone size: NA
CDR3 protein: CASRILAGGYEQYF
CDR3 DNA: TGTGCCAGCAGAATACTAGCGGGGGGCTACGAGCAGTACTTC

D gene: NA
V gene: TRBV7-2
J gene: TRBJ2-7
clone size: NA
CDR3 protein: CASSSIRDQGYEQYF
CDR3 DNA: TGTGCCAGCAGCTCGATTCGGGACCAAGGCTACGAGCAGTACTTC

D gene: NA
V gene: TRBV20-1
J gene: TRBJ1-1
clone size: NA
CDR3 protein: CRGDKNTEAFF
CDR3 DNA: TGCAGGGGGGACAAGAACACTGAAGCTTTCTTT

D gene: NA
V gene: TRBV7-9
J gene: TRBJ2-1
clone size: NA
CDR3 protein: CASSLVRRSLEQFF
CDR3 DNA: TGTGCCAGCAGCTTAGTACGAAGGAGCCTTGAGCAGTTCTTC

D gene: TRBD1
V gene: TRBV5-1
J gene: TRBJ1-3
clone size: few
CDR3 protein: CASSLTPGQGSGNTIYF
CDR3 DNA: TGCGCCAGCAGCTTGACACCGGGACAGGGATCTGGAAACACCATATATTTT

D gene: NA
V gene: TRBV7-2
J gene: TRBJ2-1
clone size: NA
CDR3 protein: CASSTGGHPGGEQFF
CDR3 DNA: TGTGCCAGCAGTACAGGGGGTCACCCGGGGGGAGAGCAGTTCTTC

D gene: NA
V gene: TRBV5-6
J gene: TRBJ2-7
clone size: NA
CDR3 protein: CASSFTGTCEQYF
CDR3 DNA: TGTGCCAGCAGCTTTACAGGCACCTGCGAGCAGTACTTC

D gene: NA
V gene: TRBV9
J gene: TRBJ2-2
clone size: NA
CDR3 protein: CASSLDQGSNTGELFF
CDR3 DNA: TGTGCCAGCAGCCTAGATCAAGGGTCGAACACCGGGGAGCTGTTTTTT

D gene: NA
V gene: TRBV18
J gene: TRBJ2-1
clone size: NA
CDR3 protein: CASSPDRRDNEQFF
CDR3 DNA: TGTGCCAGCTCACCGGACAGAAGGGACAATGAGCAGTTCTTC

D gene: NA
V gene: TRBV29-1
J gene: TRBJ1-2
clone size: NA
CDR3 protein: CSVRTASLHGYTF
CDR3 DNA: TGCAGCGTAAGGACAGCTAGTCTCCATGGCTACACCTTC

D gene: TRBD2
V gene: TRBV20-1
J gene: TRBJ2-7
clone size: NA
CDR3 protein: CSARGELAGVFEQYF
CDR3 DNA: TGCAGTGCTAGAGGTGAACTAGCGGGGGTTTTCGAGCAGTACTTC

D gene: NA
V gene: TRBV6-2/TRBV6-3
J gene: TRBJ1-2
clone size: NA
CDR3 protein: CASKAITGIHVERAYGYTF
CDR3 DNA: TGTGCCAGCAAAGCCATTACCGGGATACACGTGGAGAGGGCCTATGGCTACACCTTC

D gene: NA
V gene: TRBV6-5
J gene: TRBJ2-6
clone size: NA
CDR3 protein: CASSYRQVRANVLTF
CDR3 DNA: TGTGCCAGCAGTTACCGCCAGGTCCGGGCCAACGTCCTGACTTTC

D gene: NA
V gene: TRBV28
J gene: TRBJ2-1
clone size: NA
CDR3 protein: CASSLSVGRSWDEQFF
CDR3 DNA: TGTGCCAGCAGTTTAAGCGTGGGCAGGTCTTGGGATGAGCAGTTCTTC

D gene: TRBD2
V gene: TRBV20-1
J gene: TRBJ2-7
clone size: few
CDR3 protein: CSALLAGGREQYF
CDR3 DNA: TGCAGTGCCCTACTAGCGGGGGGCAGGGAGCAGTACTTC

D gene: TRBD1
V gene: TRBV15
J gene: TRBJ2-1
clone size: NA
CDR3 protein: CATSVRTGNEQFF
CDR3 DNA: TGTGCCACCAGCGTCAGGACAGGGAATGAGCAGTTCTTC

D gene: NA
V gene: TRBV4-1
J gene: TRBJ2-1
clone size: few
CDR3 protein: CASSQGLGTHNEQFF
CDR3 DNA: TGCGCCAGCAGCCAAGGGCTAGGGACACACAATGAGCAGTTCTTC